Below, 31 T cell receptor beta chains from the same sample are listed, as sequenced in a study of radiotherapy plus CTLA-4 blockade in lung cancer. Method: immunoSEQ multiplex PCR; TCRdb's copy keeps in-frame clones and lacks some. This table holds 80,000 or so clones, 78% found once. This specimen was peripheral blood, taken from a patient treated with radiotherapy plus ipilimumab. All receptors come from a human donor with non-small cell lung cancer whose response to radiotherapy plus ipilimumab could not be evaluated. Some clones in this sample may be carry-over from other donors' samples.

V gene TRBV7-2 combines with J gene TRBJ2-7, with D hard to call. The CDR3 loop spans 13 amino acids. Germline CDR1 reads SGHTA; CDR2 reads FQGNSA. V was clipped by 4 bases and J by 4 bases, with 11 bases between them. The CDR3 reads CASSSSSRYEQYF. DNA of the CDR3: TGTGCCAGCAGCTCCTCTAGTCGTTACGAGCAGTACTTC. Using reference TRBV7-2 and TRBJ2-7 for the parts outside the CDR3, the full variable domain is GAGVSQSPSNKVTEKGKDVELRCDPISGHTALYWYRQSLGQGLEFLIYFQGNSAPDKSGLPSDRFSAERTGGSVSTLTIQRTQQEDSAVYLCASSSSSRYEQYFGPGTRLTVT.

The J gene is TRBJ2-3, the V gene TRBV4-1; a weak D match, TRBD2 (5 bases). The germline V gene encodes CDR1 MGHRA and CDR2 YSYEKL. The germline V and J ends were trimmed by 0 bases and 10 bases, with 11 bases remaining between them. The CDR3 is 13 residues long. The CDR3 loop is CASSQDRRAAQYF. The CDR3 nucleotides read TGCGCCAGCAGCCAAGATAGGCGGGCGGCGCAGTATTTT.

V usage is TRBV7-9 and J usage is TRBJ1-1, with 8 bases aligning to TRBD1. The CDR3 extends over 16 amino acids. V lost 7 bases, J lost 1 base, and 11 bases stayed unmatched. Germline V gene sequence: CDR1 SEHNR, CDR2 FQNEAQ (reference sequence). CDR3 nucleotides: TGTGCCAGCACCCATAGGTCGACAGGGGAGAACACTGAAGCTTTCTTT. It encodes CASTHRSTGENTEAFF.

The V gene is TRBV7-9, the J gene TRBJ2-7; D might be TRBD1 (5 bases). This CDR3 comprises 13 residues. Trimming cost V 5 bases and J 3 bases, with 11 bases left between them. Germline assignment: CDR1 SEHNR and CDR2 FQNEAQ (reference sequence). This chain's CDR3 is CASSPTGNYEQYF. CDR3 bases: TGTGCCAGCAGCCCAACAGGTAACTACGAGCAGTACTTC.

This CDR3 reads CASSFLRGQGTNEKLFF. In DNA, the CDR3 is TGTGCCAGCAGCTTTTTGCGGGGGCAGGGAACTAATGAAAAACTGTTTTTT. V gene TRBV7-2 combines with J gene TRBJ1-4; D is perhaps TRBD1 (6 bases). The germline V gene encodes CDR1 SGHTA and CDR2 FQGNSA. V lost 3 bases to trimming and J lost 1 base, with 15 bases between them. This CDR3 region has 17 residues.

The chain joins TRBV7-2 to TRBJ1-1; 7 bases match TRBD1. CDR3 size: 14 residues. J was trimmed by 4 bases and V by 5 bases; bases with no gene match: 7. The germline V gene has CDR1 SGHTA and CDR2 FQGNSA. Here the CDR3 reads CASSRQGGATEAFF. CDR3 coding DNA: TGTGCCAGCAGCAGACAGGGTGGTGCCACTGAAGCTTTCTTT.

The J gene is TRBJ1-5, the V gene TRBV7-2, with D maybe TRBD1 (6 bases). The CDR3 extends over 15 amino acids. Germline CDR1 reads SGHTA; CDR2 reads FQGNSA. V was pared by 2 bases and J by 2 bases, with 10 bases between. CDR3 sequence (DNA): TGTGCCAGCAGCTTAAACAGGGCGGGCAATCAGCCCCAGCATTTT. It specifies CASSLNRAGNQPQHF.

The V call is TRBV18, the J call TRBJ1-5, with TRBD1 as a possible D gene (6 bases). The length of the CDR3 is 17 residues. Trimming removed 5 bases at V and 0 bases at J, with 17 bases between. From germline, CDR1 is KGHSH and CDR2 LQKENI. The CDR3 loop reads CASSSDRSGYSNQPQHF. The CDR3 DNA reads as TGTGCCAGCTCATCAGACAGGTCGGGGTATAGCAATCAGCCCCAGCATTTT.

The chain joins TRBV6-1 to TRBJ1-6; 7 bases agree with TRBD1. The CDR3 covers 19 residues. After removal of 1 base from V and 6 bases from J, the junction contained 15 bases not matched to a gene. CDR1 and CDR2 from the germline V gene are MNHNS and SASEGT. The CDR3 protein is CASSEGSGQVFFFNSPLHF. The CDR3 DNA reads as TGTGCCAGCAGTGAAGGGTCCGGACAGGTCTTTTTTTTTAATTCACCCCTCCACTTT.

V and J are TRBV7-2 and TRBJ1-3; the match to TRBD1 covers 9 bases. Germline CDR1 SGHTA, CDR2 FQGNSA. V shed 5 bases and J 3 bases; nucleotides not matched to a gene: 5. The length of the CDR3 is 15 residues. CDR3 DNA sequence: TGTGCCAGCAGCCGGACAGGGGATGGTGGAAACACCATATATTTT. Amino acids: CASSRTGDGGNTIYF.

This clone was seen more than once but under ten times. The gene calls are TRBV6-5 and TRBJ1-5; TRBD1 is a possible D gene (6 bases). The length of the CDR3 is 13 residues. V shed 10 bases and J shed 6 bases, with 16 bases lying between them. Germline CDR1 is MNHEY and CDR2 is SVGAGI. CDR3 in DNA: TGTGCCACAGAAGGGGGGGTTGGTCAGCCCCAGCATTTT. Translating gives CATEGGVGQPQHF.

The chain uses TRBV5-6 and TRBJ2-5; TRBD2 matches at 10 bases. The CDR3 has 17 amino acids. From germline, CDR1 is SGHDT and CDR2 YYEEEE. The V segment lost 2 bases and the J segment 6 bases; nucleotides outside the gene matches: 13. The CDR3 DNA follows: TGTGCCAGCAGCTTACTAGCGGGGATGGTTGGCGTTAAGACCCAGTACTTC. It is translated as CASSLLAGMVGVKTQYF. The complete variable domain, with remaining parts taken from reference TRBV5-6 and TRBJ2-5, reads DAGVTQSPTHLIKTRGQQVTLRCSPKSGHDTVSWYQQALGQGPQFIFQYYEEEERQRGNFPDRFSGHQFPNYSSELNVNALLLGDSALYLCASSLLAGMVGVKTQYFGPGTRLLVL.

This clone occurred a few times. V is TRBV18 and J is TRBJ1-1; 9 bases are a match to TRBD1. Looked up from germline, CDR1 is KGHSH and CDR2 is LQKENI. The V and J ends lost 4 bases and 6 bases, in that order; junction bases with no gene match: 12. The CDR3 covers 16 residues. The CDR3 DNA reads TGTGCCAGCTCACTGTTACCGGGACAGGGTGGGTCTGAAGCTTTCTTT. Translated, it gives CASSLLPGQGGSEAFF.

This chain links TRBV19 with TRBJ1-1; 7 bases align to TRBD1. CDR1 is LNHDA and CDR2 is SQIVND in the germline V gene (reference sequence). V lost 7 bases and J lost 3; bases outside the gene matches: 8. This CDR3 is built from 14 residues. As DNA, the CDR3 is TGTGCCAGTACCCTAGGGGACAGTTACACTGAAGCTTTCTTT. It translates to CASTLGDSYTEAFF.

The rearrangement links TRBV11-1 to TRBJ2-6; D possibly corresponds to TRBD1 (5 bases). The germline V gene has CDR1 SGHAT and CDR2 FQDESV (reference sequence). Trimming pared 5 bases from V and 0 bases from J, leaving 8 bases between. The CDR3 contains 15 residues. The CDR3 DNA sequence: TGTGCCAGCAGCCGAGACAGCTCTGGGGCCAACGTCCTGACTTTC. Translating it yields CASSRDSSGANVLTF.

The rearrangement uses TRBV29-1 and TRBJ2-5; no definite D call. This CDR3 has 13 residues. Germline CDR1 reads SQVTM; CDR2 reads ANQGSEA. V shed 7 bases and J shed 3 bases, with 15 bases lying between them. CDR3 amino acids: CSASRPLEETQYF. The CDR3 DNA reads as TGCAGCGCGAGCCGTCCGCTGGAAGAGACCCAGTACTTC. Variable domain in full (rest from reference TRBV29-1 and TRBJ2-5): SAVISQKPSRDICQRGTSLTIQCQVDSQVTMMFWYRQQPGQSLTLIATANQGSEATYESGFVIDKFPISRPNLTFSTLTVSNMSPEDSSIYLCSASRPLEETQYFGPGTRLLVL.

The V call is TRBV6-5, the J call TRBJ1-2; D possibly corresponds to TRBD1 (5 bases). Between the trimmed V and J ends, which lost 5 bases and 6 bases, there was a span of 13 bases. The CDR3 has 13 residues. The germline V gene encodes CDR1 MNHEY and CDR2 SVGAGI. The CDR3 is CASSGQGGDGYTF. CDR3 sequence (DNA): TGTGCCAGCAGTGGTCAGGGTGGGGATGGCTACACCTTC.

This chain links TRBV19 with TRBJ1-5, with D hard to call. Looked up from germline, CDR1 is LNHDA and CDR2 is SQIVND (reference sequence). This CDR3 has 16 residues. Between the trimmed V and J ends, which lost 7 bases and 1 base, there was a span of 17 bases. The CDR3 region has the DNA TGTGCCAGTACCCCATTGGTTGGCAGGAGCAATCAGCCCCAGCATTTT. Its protein is CASTPLVGRSNQPQHF.

The chain joins TRBV7-2 to TRBJ2-2; D remains ambiguous. Trimming cost V 5 bases and J 1 base, with 14 bases left between them. The V gene's germline CDR1 is SGHTA and CDR2 FQGNSA. The CDR3 length is 16 residues. This CDR3 is CASSQLQVKNTGELFF. CDR3 bases: TGTGCCAGCAGCCAACTCCAGGTGAAGAACACCGGGGAGCTGTTTTTT.

The gene calls are TRBV7-8 and TRBJ1-6; no definite D call. Between the trimmed V and J ends, which lost 1 base and 4 bases, there was a span of 11 bases. The germline gives CDR1 SGHVS, CDR2 FQNEAQ. This CDR3 spans 16 amino acids. The CDR3 region has the DNA TGTGCCAGCAGCTTAGTCCGGGGTTCATATAATTCACCCCTCCACTTT. Protein sequence: CASSLVRGSYNSPLHF.

The V gene is TRBV6-1, the J gene TRBJ2-6; D remains unclear. The CDR3 length is 13 residues. Per the germline V gene, CDR1 is MNHNS and CDR2 is SASEGT. Here the CDR3 reads CALGDSGANVLTF. The CDR3 nucleotides read TGTGCATTGGGCGACTCTGGGGCCAACGTCCTGACTTTC.

This chain uses TRBV11-2 with TRBJ2-7; 11 bases are shared with TRBD2. The CDR3 runs to 15 residues. The ends lost 1 base at V and 3 bases at J; junction bases unmatched: 2. Per germline, CDR1 SGHAT and CDR2 FQNNGV. The CDR3 region is CASSLGLAGLYEQYF. The DNA for the CDR3 is TGTGCCAGCAGCTTAGGACTAGCGGGGCTCTACGAGCAGTACTTC.

The chain has TRBV7-2 and TRBJ2-7; TRBD1 aligns across 9 bases. In germline, CDR1 is SGHTA, CDR2 FQGNSA. This CDR3 is built from 15 residues. Germline trimming cut 5 bases from V and 4 bases from J; bases unmatched to any gene: 9. The CDR3 region has the DNA TGTGCCAGCAGCCTCGGACAGGGGAAGGGTTACGAGCAGTACTTC. Protein sequence: CASSLGQGKGYEQYF. Full variable domain (missing parts from reference TRBV7-2 and TRBJ2-7): GAGVSQSPSNKVTEKGKDVELRCDPISGHTALYWYRQSLGQGLEFLIYFQGNSAPDKSGLPSDRFSAERTGGSVSTLTIQRTQQEDSAVYLCASSLGQGKGYEQYFGPGTRLTVT.

The rearrangement joins TRBV4-3 to TRBJ2-7; 7 bases match TRBD1. The CDR3 consists of 16 residues. The germline V gene has CDR1 LGHNA and CDR2 YSLEER. Losses at the gene ends were 4 bases for V and 0 bases for J; bases not matched to a gene: 9. As DNA, the CDR3 is TGCGCCAGCAGCCGCATGGCAGGGGGACCCTCCTACGAGCAGTACTTC. It codes for CASSRMAGGPSYEQYF.

V and J are TRBV18 and TRBJ1-4; D unclear. This CDR3 has 15 residues. Per the germline V gene, CDR1 is KGHSH and CDR2 is LQKENI. The V end lost 3 bases, the J end lost 2 bases, and 10 bases lay between the germline ends. The CDR3 nucleotides read TGTGCCAGCTCACCGACATATTACACTAATGAAAAACTGTTTTTT. Translated: CASSPTYYTNEKLFF.

The chain uses TRBV27 and TRBJ1-5; possible D gene TRBD1, 5 bases. Germline V gene data show CDR1 as MNHEY and CDR2 as SMNVEV (reference sequence). The CDR3 is 15 amino acids. V was clipped by 2 bases and J by 0 bases, with 8 bases between them. The CDR3 protein is CASSLNRISNQPQHF. As DNA, the CDR3 is TGTGCCAGCAGTTTAAACAGGATTAGCAATCAGCCCCAGCATTTT.

The rearrangement joins TRBV5-1 to TRBJ2-2, with a tentative D call TRBD1 (5 bases). V lost 4 bases and J 1 base, leaving 8 bases between the germline ends. The CDR3 sequence is 14 residues long. Germline V lookup: CDR1 SGHRS, CDR2 YFSETQ. The CDR3 loop is CASSVGQNTGELFF. In nucleotides, the CDR3 is TGCGCCAGCAGCGTTGGACAGAACACCGGGGAGCTGTTTTTT. Variable domain in full (rest from reference TRBV5-1 and TRBJ2-2): KAGVTQTPRYLIKTRGQQVTLSCSPISGHRSVSWYQQTPGQGLQFLFEYFSETQRNKGNFPGRFSGRQFSNSRSEMNVSTLELGDSALYLCASSVGQNTGELFFGEGSRLTVL.

The chain combines TRBV7-6 with TRBJ2-3; TRBD2 agrees at 15 bases. CDR1 SGHVS and CDR2 FNYEAQ come from the germline V gene. The CDR3 extends over 15 amino acids. J was trimmed by 8 bases and V by 5 bases; bases with no gene match: 5. This CDR3 reads CASSAGLAGGGTQYF. The CDR3, as DNA: TGTGCCAGCAGCGCGGGACTAGCGGGGGGAGGTACGCAGTATTTT.

This chain connects TRBV9 to TRBJ2-1; 14 nucleotides line up with TRBD2. Trimming removed 3 bases from V and 6 bases from J; junction bases left unmatched: 2. The germline gives CDR1 SGDLS, CDR2 YYNGEE. The CDR3 spans 15 residues. The CDR3, as DNA: TGTGCCAGCAGCGCAGGACTAGCGGGGGGCAATGAGCAGTTCTTC. Its protein product is CASSAGLAGGNEQFF.

This chain links TRBV19 with TRBJ2-7; D possibly corresponds to TRBD1 (5 bases). Germline V gene sequence: CDR1 LNHDA, CDR2 SQIVND (reference sequence). Trimming shortened V by 5 bases and J by 0 bases, and 8 bases separated the two germline ends. This CDR3 has 13 residues. Here the CDR3 reads CASSGHSSYEQYF. In DNA, the CDR3 is TGTGCCAGTAGTGGACACAGCTCCTACGAGCAGTACTTC.

The V call is TRBV4-3, the J call TRBJ2-5; maybe TRBD2 (6 bases). The CDR3 runs 13 residues. Trimming pared 4 bases from V and 3 bases from J, leaving 9 bases between. CDR1 and CDR2 from the germline V gene are LGHNA and YSLEER. CDR3 residues: CASSRDFKETQYF. In DNA, the CDR3 is TGCGCCAGCAGCCGGGACTTTAAAGAGACCCAGTACTTC.